This T cell receptor beta chain was observed in a study of shared clonotypes between healthy human individuals. At the deep level, the assay was run. Assay: immunoSEQ multiplex PCR; the TCRdb copy retains only in-frame clones and omits some. Among some 2.1 million clones listed, about 95% were seen once. CD45RO-negative cells were positively selected for CCR7, leaving out terminally differentiated effector memory CD45RA+ cells. The CDR3 totals 16 residues. Germline V gene sequence: CDR1 MNHEY, CDR2 SMNVEV (reference sequence). Trimming shortened V by 1 base and J by 0 bases, and 13 bases separated the two germline ends.

The receptor was derived from a man in his late teens or twenties in good health. The specimen was naive CD8+ T cells sorted from blood. This rearrangement joins TRBV27 to TRBJ2-7; D call uncertain. The CDR3 coding sequence is TGTGCCAGCAGTTTATTGGGCGGCTTTAGCTCCTACGAGCAGTACTTC. It is translated as CASSLLGGFSSYEQYF.